This note documents a single T cell receptor (beta chain) sequence. This entry is derived from a study of control samples from healthy donors and cancer patients. Repertoires were generated with immunoSEQ multiplex PCR, while TCRdb's copy carries only in-frame clones and drops some. The table has 150,000 to 180,000 clones, more than 85% seen once. The sequenced material came from blood. This receptor was obtained from a man aged 45-60 years in good health.

The CDR3 here is CASSLSRDRVSTKQYF. The CDR3 nucleotides read TGTGCCAGCAGTTTGAGCCGGGACAGGGTTTCTACGAAGCAGTACTTC. The rearrangement joins TRBV6-5 to TRBJ2-7, with TRBD1 identical over 9 bases. This CDR3 spans 16 amino acids. The trim removed 4 bases at V and 8 bases at J, leaving 15 bases unmatched. Germline V gene lookup returns CDR1 MNHEY and CDR2 SVGAGI.